This passage covers 29 T cell receptor beta chains from one sample sequenced in a study of T cell responses to AZD1222 COVID-19 vaccine. Sequenced by immunoSEQ multiplex PCR; TCRdb stores in-frame clones only, minus some. The sample carries fewer than 150,000 clones, roughly 90% recorded once. The specimen comprised peripheral blood, sampled 28 days after the second AZD1222 dose. These receptor sequences come from an adult who received the AZD1222 COVID-19 vaccine.

The J gene is TRBJ1-2, the V gene TRBV4-2, with 9 nucleotides matching TRBD1. From germline, CDR1 is LGHNA and CDR2 YNFKEQ. Trimming at V came to 0 bases and at J to 3 bases, leaving 11 bases not matched to a gene. The CDR3 sequence is 18 residues long. In nucleotides, the CDR3 is TGTGCCAGCAGCCAAGAGGTGTTATCGGACAGGGGCGACTATGGCTACACCTTC. This gives the protein CASSQEVLSDRGDYGYTF.

The rearrangement links TRBV6-1 to TRBJ1-2; 7 nucleotides line up with TRBD1. The CDR3 contains 15 residues. Looked up from germline, CDR1 is MNHNS and CDR2 is SASEGT. Unmatched junction bases numbered 8, after V lost 1 base and J lost 6 bases. The CDR3 loop reads CASSEGTGPAHGYTF. CDR3 DNA sequence: TGTGCCAGCAGTGAAGGGACAGGTCCGGCACATGGCTACACCTTC.

This clone was detected only once. This sequence joins TRBV20-1 and TRBJ1-2; possible D gene TRBD1, 5 bases. Trimming shortened V by 3 bases and J by 4 bases, and 9 bases separated the two germline ends. Looked up from germline, CDR1 is DFQATT and CDR2 is SNEGSKA (reference sequence). The CDR3 is 12 amino acids. In nucleotides, the CDR3 is TGCAGTGCTAGTACGGACACCTATGGCTACACCTTC. Translated: CSASTDTYGYTF.

The chain uses TRBV10-2 and TRBJ2-1, with a weak D call TRBD1 (5 bases). V was clipped by 6 bases and J by 4 bases, with 13 bases between them. The germline V gene encodes CDR1 WSHSY and CDR2 SAAADI. The CDR3 is made up of 14 amino acids. CDR3: CASRSGKWYNEQFF. The CDR3 nucleotides read TGCGCCAGCAGATCAGGGAAGTGGTACAATGAGCAGTTCTTC.

CDR3 amino acids: CASSRDREETQYF. CDR3 nucleotide sequence: TGTGCCAGCAGCCGGGACAGGGAAGAGACCCAGTACTTC. V usage is TRBV6-5 and J usage is TRBJ2-5; 9 bases align to TRBD1. Germline values: CDR1 MNHEY, CDR2 SVGAGI. There are 13 residues in the CDR3. V dropped 6 bases and J dropped 3; count of bases not matched to a gene: 2.

This clone was observed a handful of times. The V gene is TRBV2, the J gene TRBJ1-6; D is perhaps TRBD1 (6 bases). Germline CDR1 and CDR2: SNHLY and FYNNEI. The V end lost 8 bases, the J end lost 11 bases, and 16 bases lay between the germline ends. The CDR3 has 13 amino acids. CDR3 protein: CASSDRIDAPLHF. CDR3 in DNA: TGTGCCAGCTCAGACAGGATTGATGCACCCCTCCACTTT.

The chain is built from TRBV10-3 and TRBJ2-2; D uncertain. Germline CDR1 and CDR2: ENHRY and SYGVKD. CDR3 length equals 12 residues. The V and J ends lost 6 bases and 2 bases respectively, with 4 bases between them. CDR3 in amino acids: CAIRTNTGELFF. DNA for the CDR3: TGTGCCATCAGAACAAACACCGGGGAGCTGTTTTTT.

V and J are TRBV9 and TRBJ2-5; D perhaps matches TRBD2 (6 bases). The germline V gene encodes CDR1 SGDLS and CDR2 YYNGEE. Between the trimmed V and J ends, which lost 3 bases and 9 bases, there was a span of 18 bases. This CDR3 contains 14 residues. CDR3 nucleotide sequence: TGTGCCAGCAGCGCCAATCAGGGACGCGGGGCCCAGTACTTC. Protein product: CASSANQGRGAQYF.

The chain couples TRBV25-1 to TRBJ1-1, with no clear D. CDR3 length: 12 residues. CDR1 MGHDK and CDR2 SYGVNS come from the germline V gene. Trimming removed 7 bases at V and 1 base at J, with 7 bases between. CDR3: CASKAPNTEAFF. DNA of the CDR3: TGTGCCAGCAAAGCCCCGAACACTGAAGCTTTCTTT.

The chain employs TRBV6-5 and TRBJ1-5; D might be TRBD1 (5 bases). This CDR3 is 15 amino acids long. The germline V gene encodes CDR1 MNHEY and CDR2 SVGAGI. Trimming stripped 6 bases from V and 1 base from J, with 13 bases between. CDR3 sequence reads: CASRRDVGSNQPQHF. For the CDR3, the DNA is TGTGCCAGCAGAAGGGACGTAGGGAGCAATCAGCCCCAGCATTTT.

The chain recombines TRBV7-2 with TRBJ2-5; D unresolved. Trimming cost V 6 bases and J 5 bases, with 10 bases left between them. The CDR3 consists of 12 residues. The germline V gene has CDR1 SGHTA and CDR2 FQGNSA. CDR3 residues: CASRSSIETQYF. CDR3 nucleotide sequence: TGTGCCAGCAGATCCTCGATTGAGACCCAGTACTTC.

The chain links TRBV30 to TRBJ1-4, with TRBD1 as a possible D gene (5 bases). Germline assignment: CDR1 GTSNPN and CDR2 SVGIG (reference sequence). Trimming removed 2 bases from V and 8 bases from J, with 21 bases in between. The CDR3 runs to 16 residues. This chain's CDR3 is CAWSPAGFPGREKLFF. CDR3 sequence (DNA): TGTGCCTGGAGTCCCGCGGGGTTCCCGGGGCGGGAAAAACTGTTTTTT. Filled out from reference TRBV30 and TRBJ1-4, the complete variable domain reads SQTIHQWPATLVQPVGSPLSLECTVEGTSNPNLYWYRQAAGRGLQLLFYSVGIGQISSEVPQNLSASRPQDRQFILSSKKLLLSDSGFYLCAWSPAGFPGREKLFFGSGTQLSVL.

This clone has just one count. The rearrangement uses TRBV9 and TRBJ2-5, with a possible D match to TRBD1 (6 bases). V gave up 3 bases and J gave up 0 bases, with 15 bases separating them. This CDR3 is 16 amino acids long. CDR1 and CDR2 (germline): SGDLS, YYNGEE. DNA of the CDR3: TGTGCCAGCAGCGAGGGAGACAGGCCTAACCAAGAGACCCAGTACTTC. Amino acids: CASSEGDRPNQETQYF.

This clone has a single count. The V call is TRBV7-8, the J call TRBJ2-2; D unclear. In germline, CDR1 is SGHVS, CDR2 FQNEAQ. The CDR3 has 14 residues. The V end lost 1 base, the J end lost 6 bases, and 9 bases lay between the germline ends. The CDR3 protein is CASSLGVVAGELFF. The CDR3 region has the DNA TGTGCCAGCAGCTTAGGGGTAGTGGCCGGGGAGCTGTTTTTT.

The rearrangement uses TRBV7-3 and TRBJ2-5; D might be TRBD1 (7 bases). The CDR3 is made up of 13 amino acids. Germline CDR1 reads SGHTA; CDR2 reads FQGTGA. Trimming removed 5 bases from V and 4 bases from J, with 11 bases in between. The CDR3 region has the DNA TGTGCCAGCAGCCCCCAGGGGGGAGAGACCCAGTACTTC. This sequence encodes CASSPQGGETQYF.

The chain links TRBV29-1 to TRBJ1-4; no firm D call. The CDR3 has 13 amino acids. V lost 6 bases to trimming and J lost 4 bases, with 12 bases between them. The germline V gene has CDR1 SQVTM and CDR2 ANQGSEA. CDR3 bases: TGCAGCGTCATCCCATCTCTTAATGAAAAACTGTTTTTT. Amino acid sequence: CSVIPSLNEKLFF.

The genes are TRBV28 and TRBJ1-5, with D possibly matching TRBD1 (6 bases). This CDR3 comprises 16 residues. Deletions cut 1 base from V and 3 bases from J, with 13 bases between. In germline, CDR1 is MDHEN, CDR2 SYDVKM. The CDR3 reads CASSLYRPGANQPQHF. Written as DNA, the CDR3 is TGTGCCAGCAGTTTATATCGCCCGGGGGCCAATCAGCCCCAGCATTTT.

The chain carries TRBV15 and TRBJ2-7; D ambiguous. The germline gives CDR1 LNHNV, CDR2 YYDKDF (reference sequence). Deletions cut 1 base from V and 6 bases from J, with 13 bases between. This CDR3 is 14 amino acids long. Here the CDR3 reads CATSRGGQVREQYV. CDR3 sequence (DNA): TGTGCCACCAGCAGAGGTGGGCAAGTCCGCGAGCAGTACGTC.

The chain employs TRBV19 and TRBJ2-5; 9 bases align to TRBD1. The CDR3 length is 13 residues. Germline CDR1 is LNHDA and CDR2 is SQIVND (reference sequence). Trimming took 6 bases from V and 5 from J; bases not matched to a gene: 4. CDR3 loop: CASRGTGRETQYF. Written as DNA, the CDR3 is TGTGCCAGTAGGGGGACAGGGCGGGAGACCCAGTACTTC.

The V gene is TRBV5-4, the J gene TRBJ2-3; 7 bases map to TRBD1. CDR3 length: 15 amino acids. The trim removed 3 bases at V and 2 bases at J, leaving 6 bases unmatched. Germline V gene lookup returns CDR1 SGHNT and CDR2 YYREEE (reference sequence). This CDR3 is CASSSPGQSTDTQYF. The DNA of the CDR3 is TGTGCCAGCAGCTCGCCGGGACAGTCCACAGATACGCAGTATTTT.

The genes are TRBV20-1 and TRBJ1-5, with D perhaps TRBD1 (5 bases). CDR3 length: 14 amino acids. The germline V gene has CDR1 DFQATT and CDR2 SNEGSKA (reference sequence). The V gene lost 3 bases and the J gene lost 1 base, with 10 bases spanning the gap. CDR3 residues: CSASFGDSNQPQHF. Here the CDR3 DNA reads TGCAGTGCTAGTTTCGGGGACAGCAATCAGCCCCAGCATTTT.

This sequence joins TRBV28 and TRBJ2-1; 7 bases align to TRBD2. Germline CDR1 MDHEN, CDR2 SYDVKM. The CDR3 runs 15 residues. Trimming removed 5 bases from V and 5 bases from J; junction bases left unmatched: 9. CDR3 sequence: CASSPDWDYNNEQFF. CDR3 in DNA: TGTGCCAGCAGTCCCGACTGGGACTACAACAATGAGCAGTTCTTC.

The rearrangement joins TRBV4-3 to TRBJ1-5; D might be TRBD1 (5 bases). This CDR3 region has 15 residues. Deletions cut 0 bases from V and 4 bases from J, with 10 bases between. Germline V gives CDR1 LGHNA, CDR2 YSLEER. CDR3 loop: CASSQDAWGNQPQHF. In nucleotides, the CDR3 is TGCGCCAGCAGCCAAGATGCGTGGGGGAATCAGCCCCAGCATTTT.

This clone was detected once. The chain joins TRBV29-1 to TRBJ2-4, with D hard to call. Between the trimmed V and J ends, which lost 6 bases and 10 bases, there was a span of 19 bases. Germline loops: CDR1 SQVTM, CDR2 ANQGSEA. The CDR3 is 13 residues long. CDR3 region: CSVPDRSLRIQYF. The DNA for the CDR3 is TGCAGCGTCCCCGACCGATCTCTTAGGATTCAGTACTTC.

The rearrangement uses TRBV19 and TRBJ2-2; D perhaps matches TRBD2 (6 bases). CDR1 LNHDA and CDR2 SQIVND come from the germline V gene (reference sequence). V was clipped by 4 bases and J by 7 bases, with 16 bases between them. The CDR3 sequence is 15 residues long. Here the CDR3 DNA reads TGTGCCAGTAGTAGAGTAGGGACTGGTGGCGGGGAGCTGTTTTTT. Its translation: CASSRVGTGGGELFF.

CDR3 in DNA: TGTGCCAGCAGCTTAGTTGGGGGTCGGAGAAACACCATATATTTT. It translates to CASSLVGGRRNTIYF. This sequence joins TRBV7-2 and TRBJ1-3, with D possibly TRBD1 on 5 matching bases. This CDR3 has 15 amino acids. V lost 1 base and J 5 bases, leaving 12 bases between the germline ends. The germline V gene encodes CDR1 SGHTA and CDR2 FQGNSA.

The CDR3 protein is CASSQVAGADTEAFF. Written as DNA, the CDR3 is TGTGCCAGCAGCCAAGTCGCAGGGGCGGACACTGAAGCTTTCTTT. J is TRBJ1-1 and V is TRBV14; TRBD1 might be the D (6 bases). Trimming pared 1 base from V and 3 bases from J, leaving 12 bases between. Germline V gives CDR1 SGHDN, CDR2 FVKESK. CDR3 length equals 15 residues. The full variable domain, in which reference TRBV14 and TRBJ1-1 provide the parts outside the CDR3, is EAGVTQFPSHSVIEKGQTVTLRCDPISGHDNLYWYRRVMGKEIKFLLHFVKESKQDESGMPNNRFLAERTGGTYSTLKVQPAELEDSGVYFCASSQVAGADTEAFFGQGTRLTVV.

This clone was recorded a few times. The CDR3 sequence is CSVETGGNTIYF. CDR3 bases: TGCAGCGTTGAAACAGGGGGAAACACCATATATTTT. V usage is TRBV29-1 and J usage is TRBJ1-3, with a tentative D call TRBD1 (6 bases). Per the germline V gene, CDR1 is SQVTM and CDR2 is ANQGSEA. With 2 bases removed from V and 4 bases from J, the gap between germline ends came to 6 bases. The CDR3 sequence is 12 residues long. The variable domain in full, with the rest retrieved from reference TRBV29-1 and TRBJ1-3, is SAVISQKPSRDICQRGTSLTIQCQVDSQVTMMFWYRQQPGQSLTLIATANQGSEATYESGFVIDKFPISRPNLTFSTLTVSNMSPEDSSIYLCSVETGGNTIYFGEGSWLTVV.

The V call is TRBV9, the J call TRBJ2-7; D is possibly TRBD2 (6 bases). CDR1 and CDR2 from the germline V gene are SGDLS and YYNGEE. The V end lost 0 bases, the J end lost 7 bases, and 20 bases lay between the germline ends. There are 16 residues in the CDR3. CDR3: CASSVVVEGGWGEQYF. The CDR3 DNA reads TGTGCCAGCAGCGTAGTCGTGGAGGGAGGCTGGGGAGAGCAGTACTTC.